These 2 T cell receptor beta chains originate from one sample sequenced in a study of cytomegalovirus exposure and HLA in healthy donors. Researchers ran the PCR with 60 Vbeta and 13 Jbeta primers. Libraries were prepared by immunoSEQ multiplex PCR; TCRdb keeps only in-frame clonotypes and omits some of them. The sample has about 210,000 clones; 65% to 85% are singletons. The specimen sequenced was PBMCs. These TCRs come from a man between 25 and 39 years old in good health and CMV-seronegative.

This clone showed up just a few times. DNA of the CDR3: TGTGCCAGCAGCTTTCGGTCAGGGACAGGGTTCACCGGGGAGCTGTTTTTT. This codes for CASSFRSGTGFTGELFF. The chain has TRBV5-8 and TRBJ2-2, with 9 bases aligning to TRBD1. Per germline, CDR1 SGHTS and CDR2 YDEGEE. V was pared by 2 bases and J by 4 bases, with 9 bases of the junction left unmatched. The CDR3 is made up of 17 amino acids.

The chain couples TRBV28 to TRBJ2-7; D gene uncertain. V was pared by 5 bases and J by 4 bases, with 12 bases between. This CDR3 is built from 13 residues. Germline V gene sequence: CDR1 MDHEN, CDR2 SYDVKM. The CDR3 region is CASSKPESYEQYF. CDR3 sequence (DNA): TGTGCCAGCAGTAAGCCCGAATCGTACGAGCAGTACTTC.